Below, one TCR beta chain is given with its context. The antigen is undetermined. Data came from immunoSEQ multiplex PCR; TCRdb stores just in-frame clones and leaves some out. Here the sample spans about half a million clones, approximately 84% being singletons. The germline V and J ends were trimmed by 1 base and 2 bases, with 8 bases remaining between them. Germline assignment: CDR1 SGHAT and CDR2 FQNNGV. This CDR3 has 15 residues. This sample is drawn from a study of shared clonotypes between healthy human individuals. At the level of the study: A few men and a couple of women, aged 18 to 49, were donors.

Study results and caveats: Having only a few donors restricted how much genetic and exposure-history diversity was captured.

Sequences were obtained from PBMCs. V gene TRBV11-2 combines with J gene TRBJ2-2; D is uncertain. This clonotype originated in a woman in her thirties or forties in good health. Some clones in this sample may be carry-over from other donors' samples. The CDR3 protein is CASSLGYSNTGELFF. CDR3 nucleotides: TGTGCCAGCAGCTTAGGGTACAGTAACACCGGGGAGCTGTTTTTT.